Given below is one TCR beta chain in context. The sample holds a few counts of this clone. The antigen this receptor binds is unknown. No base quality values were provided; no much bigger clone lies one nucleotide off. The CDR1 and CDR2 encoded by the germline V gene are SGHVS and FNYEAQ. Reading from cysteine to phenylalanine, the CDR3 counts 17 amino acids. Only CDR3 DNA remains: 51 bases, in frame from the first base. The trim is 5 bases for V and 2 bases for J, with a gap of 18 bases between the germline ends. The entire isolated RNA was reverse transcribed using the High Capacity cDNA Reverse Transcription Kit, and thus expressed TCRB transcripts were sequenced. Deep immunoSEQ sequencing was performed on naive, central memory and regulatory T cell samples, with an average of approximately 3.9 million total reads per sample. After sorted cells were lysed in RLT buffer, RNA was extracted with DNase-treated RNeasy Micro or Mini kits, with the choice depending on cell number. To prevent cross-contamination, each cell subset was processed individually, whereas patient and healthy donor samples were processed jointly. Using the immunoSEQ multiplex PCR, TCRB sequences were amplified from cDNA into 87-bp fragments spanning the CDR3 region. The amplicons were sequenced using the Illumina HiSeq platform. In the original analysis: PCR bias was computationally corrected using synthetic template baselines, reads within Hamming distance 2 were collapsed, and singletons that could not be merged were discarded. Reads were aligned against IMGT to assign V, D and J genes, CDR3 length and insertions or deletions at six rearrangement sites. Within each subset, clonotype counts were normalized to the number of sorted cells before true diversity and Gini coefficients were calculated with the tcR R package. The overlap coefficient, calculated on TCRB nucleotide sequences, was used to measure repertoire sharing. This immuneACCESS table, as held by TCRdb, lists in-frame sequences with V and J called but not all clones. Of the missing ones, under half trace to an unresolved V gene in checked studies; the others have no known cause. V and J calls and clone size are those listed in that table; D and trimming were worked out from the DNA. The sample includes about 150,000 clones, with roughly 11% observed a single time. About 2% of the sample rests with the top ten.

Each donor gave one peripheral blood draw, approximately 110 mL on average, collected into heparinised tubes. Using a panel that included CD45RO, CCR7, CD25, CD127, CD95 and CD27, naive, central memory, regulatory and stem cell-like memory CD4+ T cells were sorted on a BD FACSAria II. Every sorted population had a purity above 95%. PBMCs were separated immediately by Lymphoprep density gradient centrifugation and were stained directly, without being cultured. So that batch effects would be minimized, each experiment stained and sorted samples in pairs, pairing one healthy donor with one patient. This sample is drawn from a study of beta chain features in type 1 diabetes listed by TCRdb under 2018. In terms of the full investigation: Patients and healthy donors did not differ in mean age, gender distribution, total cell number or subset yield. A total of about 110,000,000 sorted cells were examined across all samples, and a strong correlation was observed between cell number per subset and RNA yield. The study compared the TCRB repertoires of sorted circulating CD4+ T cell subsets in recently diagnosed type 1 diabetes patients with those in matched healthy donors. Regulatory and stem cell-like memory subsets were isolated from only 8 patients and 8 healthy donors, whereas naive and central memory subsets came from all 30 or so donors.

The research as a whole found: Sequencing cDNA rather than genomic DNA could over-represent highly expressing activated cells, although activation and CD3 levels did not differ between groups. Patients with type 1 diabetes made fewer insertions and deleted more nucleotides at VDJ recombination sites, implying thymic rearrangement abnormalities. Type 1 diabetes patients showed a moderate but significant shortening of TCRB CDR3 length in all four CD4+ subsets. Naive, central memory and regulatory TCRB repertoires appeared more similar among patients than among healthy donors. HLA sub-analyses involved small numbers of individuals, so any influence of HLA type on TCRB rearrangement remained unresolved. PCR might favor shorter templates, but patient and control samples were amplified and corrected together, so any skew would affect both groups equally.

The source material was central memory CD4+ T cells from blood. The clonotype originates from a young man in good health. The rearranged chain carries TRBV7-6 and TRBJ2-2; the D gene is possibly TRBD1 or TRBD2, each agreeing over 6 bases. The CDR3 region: CASSPRGARANTGELFF. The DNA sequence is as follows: TGTGCCAGCAGCCCTAGGGGGGCCCGGGCCAACACCGGGGAGCTGTTTTTT.